This T cell receptor (beta chain) was documented in a study of T cell repertoires in cytomegalovirus infection. About the research overall: As its CMV epitopes, the study selected recently identified HLA-C-restricted and well-studied HLA-B-restricted targets.

Trimming removed 4 bases at V and 5 bases at J, with 21 bases between. Germline CDR1 and CDR2: SEHNR and FQNEAQ (reference sequence). The CDR3 length is 16 residues. This clonotype was detected a few times. The antigen remains unidentified. TCRdb passed the reads through MiXCR, listing each CDR3 protein once. The sample includes some 220,000 distinct CDR3 sequences, about 38% of them seen just once. The specimen was CD8+ T cells from cultured PBMCs, collected from culture after CMV antigen stimulation. The receptor was derived from a human donor in good health (CMV status not recorded). Some clones in this sample may be carry-over from other donors' samples. J is TRBJ2-7 and V is TRBV7-9; no clear D gene. CDR3 nucleotide sequence: TGTGCCAGCAGCTCTGGGGATTGGCAGGCGGACCACGAGCAGTACTTC. Amino acid sequence: CASSSGDWQADHEQYF.